This T cell receptor beta chain derives from a study of CD8 T cells in acute hepatitis C reinfection (dated by TCRdb to the early 2020s). As for the study more broadly: The TCRbeta repertoire of CD8+ T cells specific for the HCV NS3-1073 epitope was profiled during acute infection and after viral clearance. Paired acute and follow-up samples were contributed by four spontaneous resolvers.

Interpreted using the paper, the time point label stands for: naive CD8 control sorted from an acute-time-point sample. Enrolled in the Montreal Hepatitis C Cohort (HEPCO) in Canada, the donors were people who inject drugs, and these donors were followed every 3 months. A positive HCV RNA or antibody test that followed a negative test within the previous 24 weeks was the definition used for acute primary HCV infection. Surface staining used CD3, CD8 and CD45RO antibodies, with an aqua fixable dye to exclude dead cells. Several subjects who developed chronic infection, defined as HCV RNA positivity at 24 weeks, were also included in the cohort. Negative selection by means of the MACS CD8+ T cell Isolation Kit yielded CD8+ T cells from peripheral blood mononuclear cells recovered from cryopreservation by thawing. A BD FACSAria II cell sorter was used for cell sorting. The FACS-sorted cells had their genomic DNA extracted, and the commercial immunoSEQ service was used to sequence the TCRbeta chains. Regarding the original processing steps: ImmunoSEQ Analyzer software v3.0 and R v3.5.1 were used to analyze the repertoire data. Sequences containing stop codons or out-of-frame rearrangements were removed, so only productive rearrangements were analyzed. The sequencing provider supplied the metrics for Simpson diversity, Shannon entropy, CDR3 length and nucleotide addition. Based on frequency, clonotypes were placed into dominant, sub-dominant, low or lowest abundance groups, and clonotypes under 0.1% were left out of most analyses. A CDR3 amino acid clonotype was called public when found in at least two subjects at a cumulative frequency of at least 0.5%. TCRdb took this table from immuneACCESS and kept in-frame rearrangements with V and J called. Such tables lack part of the clones; where checked against another copy, unresolved V genes explain under half of the gap, and the rest is unexplained. V and J calls and clone size are given by that table; D and trimming were obtained from the DNA. This sample lists more than 35,000 clones; about 86% were detected once. More than 0.4% of the sample lies in the top ten.

Study-level results and caveats: No follow-up repertoires were available for chronically infected subjects, since NS3-1073 specific cells were too rare to be sorted. Because bulk sequencing covered only the TCRbeta chain, the alphabeta pairing of the public clonotypes could not be determined. About 13 public clonotypes were found regardless of outcome; one public clonotype used V04-02/J02-02. Preferential use of the TRBV04 and TRBV06 gene families was observed in all groups, and this preferential usage was not explained by overrepresentation in the naive pool. CDR3 sequences shared with other epitopes were rarely observed, and exact matching may have been limited by differing sequencing approaches. The NS3-1073 specific repertoires were highly diverse, and diversity did not differ significantly among acute resolver, follow-up resolver and acute chronic samples.

Comments on this clone: Its antigen remains undetermined. No base-level quality is on record; no much larger clone is a single base apart.

The junction shows trimming of 11 bases on V and 1 base on J, plus 18 bases between the germline ends. The germline V gene provides CDR1 ENHRY and CDR2 SYGVKD. CDR3 length: 14 amino acids, cysteine to phenylalanine. Only the CDR3 part of the read is kept: 42 bases, read in frame from the first base. The receptor's source is a man younger than 40 with chronic hepatitis C. The chain employs TRBV10-3 and TRBJ2-7; too little of a D gene remains to name it. The sequencing sample was made of naive CD8+ T cells from PBMCs. According to the study, the label for this sample's cell subset or site signals: sorted total naive CD45RO-negative CD8+ T cells. The CDR3 is CAVSALDRSYEQYF. Read as DNA, the sequence is TGTGCCGTCTCCGCCTTGGACCGTTCCTACGAGCAGTACTTC.